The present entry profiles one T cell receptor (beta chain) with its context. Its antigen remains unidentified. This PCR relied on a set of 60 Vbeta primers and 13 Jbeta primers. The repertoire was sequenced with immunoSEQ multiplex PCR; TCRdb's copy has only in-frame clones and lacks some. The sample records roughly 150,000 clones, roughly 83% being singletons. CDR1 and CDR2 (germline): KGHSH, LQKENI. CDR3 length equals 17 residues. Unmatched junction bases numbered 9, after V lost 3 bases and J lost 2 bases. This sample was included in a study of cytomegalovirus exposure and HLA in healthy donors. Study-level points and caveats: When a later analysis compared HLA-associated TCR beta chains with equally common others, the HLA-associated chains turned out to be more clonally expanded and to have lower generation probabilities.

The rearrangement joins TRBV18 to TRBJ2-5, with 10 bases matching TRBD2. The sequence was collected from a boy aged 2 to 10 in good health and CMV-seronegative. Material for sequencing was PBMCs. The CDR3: CASSPTLAGHPQETQYF. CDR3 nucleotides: TGTGCCAGCTCACCGACACTAGCGGGGCATCCACAAGAGACCCAGTACTTC.